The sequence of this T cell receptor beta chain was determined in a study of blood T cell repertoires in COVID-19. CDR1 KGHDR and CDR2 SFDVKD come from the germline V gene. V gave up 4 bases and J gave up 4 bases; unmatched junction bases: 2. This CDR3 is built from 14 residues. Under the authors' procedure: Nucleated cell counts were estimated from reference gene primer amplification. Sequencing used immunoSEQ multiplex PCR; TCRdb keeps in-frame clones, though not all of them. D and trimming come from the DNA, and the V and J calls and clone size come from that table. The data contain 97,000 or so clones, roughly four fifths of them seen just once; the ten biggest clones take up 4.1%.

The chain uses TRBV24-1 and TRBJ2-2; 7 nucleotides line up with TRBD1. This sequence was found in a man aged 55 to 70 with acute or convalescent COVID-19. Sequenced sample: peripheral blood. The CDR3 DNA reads TGTGCCACCAGTGAGACAGGGAGCACCGGGGAGCTGTTTTTT. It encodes CATSETGSTGELFF.